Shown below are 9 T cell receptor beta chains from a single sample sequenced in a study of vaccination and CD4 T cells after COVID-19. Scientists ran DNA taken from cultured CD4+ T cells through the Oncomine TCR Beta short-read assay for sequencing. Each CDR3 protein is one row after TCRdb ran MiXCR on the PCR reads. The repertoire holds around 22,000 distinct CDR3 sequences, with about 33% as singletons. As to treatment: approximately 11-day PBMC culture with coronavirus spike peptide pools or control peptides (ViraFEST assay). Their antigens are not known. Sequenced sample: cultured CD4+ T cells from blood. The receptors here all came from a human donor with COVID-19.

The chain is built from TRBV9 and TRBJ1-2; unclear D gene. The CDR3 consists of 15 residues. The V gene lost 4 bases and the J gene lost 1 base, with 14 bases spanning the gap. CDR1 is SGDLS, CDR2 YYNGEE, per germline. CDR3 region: CASSPESSSNYGYTF. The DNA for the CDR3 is TGTGCCAGCAGCCCAGAATCGTCCAGTAACTATGGCTACACCTTC.

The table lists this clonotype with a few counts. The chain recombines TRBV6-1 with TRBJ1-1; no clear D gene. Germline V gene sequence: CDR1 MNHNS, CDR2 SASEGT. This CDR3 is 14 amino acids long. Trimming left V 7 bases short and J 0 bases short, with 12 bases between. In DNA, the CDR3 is TGTGCCAGCATGCGCGGAACCATGAACACTGAAGCTTTCTTT. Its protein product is CASMRGTMNTEAFF.

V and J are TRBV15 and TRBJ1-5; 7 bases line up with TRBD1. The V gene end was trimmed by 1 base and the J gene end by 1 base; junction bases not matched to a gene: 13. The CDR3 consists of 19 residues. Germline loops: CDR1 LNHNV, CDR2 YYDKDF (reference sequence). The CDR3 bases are TGTGCCACCAGCAGAGCCTTTGGGTCAGGGGGAATGAGCAATCAGCCCCAGCATTTT. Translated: CATSRAFGSGGMSNQPQHF.

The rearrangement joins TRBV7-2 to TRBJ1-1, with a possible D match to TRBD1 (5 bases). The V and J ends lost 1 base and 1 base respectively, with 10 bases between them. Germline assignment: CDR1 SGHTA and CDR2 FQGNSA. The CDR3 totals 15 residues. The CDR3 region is CASSLDLTGNTEAFF. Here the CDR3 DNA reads TGTGCCAGCAGCTTAGATTTAACAGGGAACACTGAAGCTTTCTTT. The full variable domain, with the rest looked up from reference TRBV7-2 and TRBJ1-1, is GAGVSQSPSNKVTEKGKDVELRCDPISGHTALYWYRQSLGQGLEFLIYFQGNSAPDKSGLPSDRFSAERTGGSVSTLTIQRTQQEDSAVYLCASSLDLTGNTEAFFGQGTRLTVV.

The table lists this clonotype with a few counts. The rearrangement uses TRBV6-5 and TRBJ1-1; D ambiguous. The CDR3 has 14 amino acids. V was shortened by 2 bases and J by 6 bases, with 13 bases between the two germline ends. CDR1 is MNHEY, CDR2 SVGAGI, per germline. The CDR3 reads CASSYGPPRAEAFF. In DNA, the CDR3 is TGTGCCAGCAGTTACGGGCCCCCGAGGGCTGAAGCTTTCTTT.

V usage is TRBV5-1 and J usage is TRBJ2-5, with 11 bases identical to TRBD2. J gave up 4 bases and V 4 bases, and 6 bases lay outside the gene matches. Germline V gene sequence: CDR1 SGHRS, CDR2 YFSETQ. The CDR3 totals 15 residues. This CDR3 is CASSRGTSGRETQYF. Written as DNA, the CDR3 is TGCGCCAGCAGCAGGGGGACTAGCGGAAGAGAGACCCAGTACTTC.

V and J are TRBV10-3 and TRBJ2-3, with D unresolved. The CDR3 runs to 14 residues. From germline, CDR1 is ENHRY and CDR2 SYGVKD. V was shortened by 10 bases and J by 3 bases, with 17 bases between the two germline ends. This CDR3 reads CATPNESWTDTQYF. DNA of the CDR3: TGTGCCACCCCGAACGAGTCATGGACAGATACGCAGTATTTT.

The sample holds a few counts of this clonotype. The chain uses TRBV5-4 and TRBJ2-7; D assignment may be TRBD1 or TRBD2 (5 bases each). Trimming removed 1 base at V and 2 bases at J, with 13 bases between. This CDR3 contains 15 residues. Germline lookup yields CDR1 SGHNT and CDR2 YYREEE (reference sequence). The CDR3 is CASSLSGTVPYEQYF. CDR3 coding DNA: TGTGCCAGCAGCTTGTCCGGGACGGTCCCCTACGAGCAGTACTTC. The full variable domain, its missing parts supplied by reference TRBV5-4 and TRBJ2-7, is ETGVTQSPTHLIKTRGQQVTLRCSSQSGHNTVSWYQQALGQGPQFIFQYYREEENGRGNFPPRFSGLQFPNYSSELNVNALELDDSALYLCASSLSGTVPYEQYFGPGTRLTVT.

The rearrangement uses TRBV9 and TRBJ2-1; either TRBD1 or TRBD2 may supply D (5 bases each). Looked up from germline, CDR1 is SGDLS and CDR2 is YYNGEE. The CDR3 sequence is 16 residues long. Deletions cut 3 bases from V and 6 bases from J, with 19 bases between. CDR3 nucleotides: TGTGCCAGCAGCGAGAGGAAAATTGGGACGATCAATGAGCAGTTCTTC. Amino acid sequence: CASSERKIGTINEQFF.